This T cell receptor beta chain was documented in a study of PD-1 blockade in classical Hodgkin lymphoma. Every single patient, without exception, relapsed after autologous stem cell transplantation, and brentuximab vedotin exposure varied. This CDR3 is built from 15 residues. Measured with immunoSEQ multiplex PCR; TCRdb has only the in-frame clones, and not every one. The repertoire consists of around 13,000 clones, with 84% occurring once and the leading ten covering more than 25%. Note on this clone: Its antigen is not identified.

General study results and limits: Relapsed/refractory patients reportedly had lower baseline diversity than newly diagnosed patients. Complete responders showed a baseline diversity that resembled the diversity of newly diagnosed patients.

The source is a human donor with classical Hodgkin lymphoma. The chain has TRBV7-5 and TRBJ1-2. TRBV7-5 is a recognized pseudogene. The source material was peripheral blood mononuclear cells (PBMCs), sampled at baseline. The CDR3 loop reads CASSASDGTVFGYTF. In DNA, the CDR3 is TGTGCCAGCAGCGCCTCTGACGGGACGGTTTTTGGCTACACCTTC.